This T cell receptor (beta chain) emerged from a study of OX40 agonist ivuxolimab in advanced cancers. Study as a whole: Participants averaged about 60 years of age (range roughly 23 to 90) and were under 90% male.

Here immunoSEQ multiplex PCR was the method, and the copy in TCRdb shows in-frame clones only, minus some. Found here are fewer than 100,000 clones, about 84% of them singletons; the top ten hold 0.35% to 0.45%. The investigators sampled blood at baseline, at cycle 4 day 1, and at cycle 7 day 1. The ends were cut back, 5 bases at V and 2 bases at J, with 22 bases in the middle. Germline loops: CDR1 SGDLS, CDR2 YYNGEE. CDR3 length equals 18 residues. General study points: It was not determined which antigens were specifically recognized by the peripheral T cells that had undergone clonal expansion.

About this clone: Its cognate antigen is unknown.

The rearrangement joins TRBV9 to TRBJ2-2, with D perhaps TRBD2 (6 bases). This clonotype was obtained from an adult with an advanced solid tumor such as melanoma, head and neck, liver or kidney cancer. Material: CD4+ or CD8+ T cells sorted from blood, obtained in a trial of the OX40 agonist ivuxolimab. The DNA of the CDR3 is TGTGCCAGCAGGGAAATCGGACTCCGGGGGACTAACACCGGGGAGCTGTTTTTT. This codes for CASREIGLRGTNTGELFF.